These 27 T cell receptor beta chains were all obtained from the same sample, sequenced in a study of OX40 agonist ivuxolimab in advanced cancers. Library preparation was by the immunoSEQ multiplex PCR assay. Imported from immuneACCESS, the table was reduced by TCRdb to in-frame sequences with V and J called. These copies leave out some clones; in studies compared against another copy, an unresolved V gene accounts for under half, and the cause of the remainder is not known. The sample data list some 30,000 clones, and 65% to 85% of these were observed just once. About a quarter of the sample is in the top ten clones. The specimen was CD4+ or CD8+ T cells sorted from blood, collected in a trial of the OX40 agonist ivuxolimab. The source is an adult with an advanced solid tumor such as melanoma, head and neck, liver or kidney cancer.

V is TRBV4-1 and J is TRBJ2-5; D could derive from TRBD1 or TRBD2 (7 bases each). V gave up 4 bases and J gave up 5 bases, with 23 bases separating them. The CDR3 loop spans 17 amino acids. The germline V gene encodes CDR1 MGHRA and CDR2 YSYEKL. This CDR3 is CASSLGQVAGRGETQYF. The CDR3 DNA sequence: TGCGCCAGCAGCCTTGGACAGGTGGCAGGGAGGGGGGAGACCCAGTACTTC.

The V call is TRBV19, the J call TRBJ2-7; D tentatively fits TRBD1 or TRBD2 (5 bases each). Germline V gives CDR1 LNHDA, CDR2 SQIVND (reference sequence). The CDR3 covers 14 residues. The germline V and J ends were trimmed by 5 bases and 0 bases, with 11 bases remaining between them. The CDR3 loop reads CASSGGMGSYEQYF. CDR3 nucleotide sequence: TGTGCCAGTAGTGGGGGTATGGGCTCCTACGAGCAGTACTTC.

The genes are TRBV5-4 and TRBJ1-1; the D gene is possibly TRBD1 (6 bases). V was clipped by 2 bases and J by 8 bases, with 10 bases between them. CDR3 size: 12 residues. Germline assignment: CDR1 SGHNT and CDR2 YYREEE (reference sequence). Written as DNA, the CDR3 is TGTGCCAGCAGCTTAACTGACAGGGAAGCTTTCTTT. It specifies CASSLTDREAFF.

On this clone: One junction end does not reproduce the germline sequence, and a read error may be involved. The chain has TRBV10-1 and TRBJ2-3; D is ambiguous. The CDR3 spans 9 residues. Germline-derived CDR1 and CDR2 are WNHNN and SYGVQD (reference sequence). The CDR3, as DNA: TGCGCCAGCACATATACGCAGTATTTT. This encodes CASTYTQYF.

V gene TRBV9 combines with J gene TRBJ2-1; weak D call: TRBD1 (5 bases). Germline V lookup: CDR1 SGDLS, CDR2 YYNGEE. The V and J ends lost 2 bases and 4 bases respectively, with 7 bases between them. The CDR3 is 13 residues long. Here the CDR3 reads CASSVTAYNEQFF. Here the CDR3 DNA reads TGTGCCAGCAGCGTGACAGCTTACAATGAGCAGTTCTTC. Looking up the rest from reference TRBV9 and TRBJ2-1 gives the full variable domain: DSGVTQTPKHLITATGQRVTLRCSPRSGDLSVYWYQQSLDQGLQFLIQYYNGEERAKGNILERFSAQQFPDLHSELNLSSLELGDSALYFCASSVTAYNEQFFGPGTRLTVL.

The table lists this clone with a few counts. This chain links TRBV29-1 with TRBJ2-5; D perhaps matches TRBD1 (6 bases). CDR3 length: 18 residues. V lost 4 bases and J 1 base, leaving 25 bases between the germline ends. Per the germline V gene, CDR1 is SQVTM and CDR2 is ANQGSEA. The CDR3 here is CSVVGQPLRQAPQETQYF. CDR3 coding DNA: TGCAGCGTTGTGGGTCAACCACTCAGACAGGCGCCCCAAGAGACCCAGTACTTC. Filled out from reference TRBV29-1 and TRBJ2-5, the complete variable domain reads SAVISQKPSRDICQRGTSLTIQCQVDSQVTMMFWYRQQPGQSLTLIATANQGSEATYESGFVIDKFPISRPNLTFSTLTVSNMSPEDSSIYLCSVVGQPLRQAPQETQYFGPGTRLLVL.

V gene TRBV7-8 combines with J gene TRBJ2-5; no firm D call. Trimming removed 5 bases at V and 2 bases at J, with 9 bases between. The CDR3 contains 13 residues. Germline-derived CDR1 and CDR2 are SGHVS and FQNEAQ. CDR3 sequence reads: CASSPGRQETQYF. The CDR3 DNA sequence: TGTGCCAGCAGCCCAGGACGTCAAGAGACCCAGTACTTC.

The chain combines TRBV5-6 with TRBJ2-5; no clear D gene. Trimming shortened V by 4 bases and J by 4 bases, and 8 bases separated the two germline ends. This CDR3 comprises 12 residues. Germline CDR1 reads SGHDT; CDR2 reads YYEEEE. The CDR3 DNA sequence: TGTGCCAGCAGCAGTGGGGTAGAGACCCAGTACTTC. This sequence encodes CASSSGVETQYF.

This clone was observed once. The genes are TRBV6-1 and TRBJ2-5; 10 bases fit TRBD2. This CDR3 has 18 residues. V lost 2 bases to trimming and J lost 1 base; unmatched junction nucleotides: 10. From germline, CDR1 is MNHNS and CDR2 SASEGT. CDR3 sequence: CASSEMVLAGAIQETQYF. DNA for the CDR3: TGTGCCAGCAGTGAAATGGTTCTAGCGGGGGCAATCCAAGAGACCCAGTACTTC.

V usage is TRBV21-1 and J usage is TRBJ2-2; the DNA was not compared with TRBD2, the D call given in the table. TRBV21-1 is a pseudogene locus. The CDR3 has 15 amino acids. The CDR3 is CASSAGTSDTGELFF. CDR3 nucleotides: TGTGCCAGCAGCGCCGGGACTAGTGACACCGGGGAGCTGTTTTTT.

This sequence joins TRBV14 and TRBJ2-3; the D gene is possibly TRBD2 (5 bases). Germline CDR1 reads SGHDN; CDR2 reads FVKESK. Trimming left V 1 base short and J 6 bases short, with 5 bases between. The CDR3 loop spans 12 amino acids. CDR3 amino acids: CASSQVADTQYF. The CDR3 nucleotides are TGTGCCAGCAGCCAAGTAGCGGATACGCAGTATTTT.

In its sample, this clone was seen a few times. The gene calls are TRBV28 and TRBJ1-6; tentative D call: TRBD1 (6 bases). The germline V gene has CDR1 MDHEN and CDR2 SYDVKM. Trimming stripped 2 bases from V and 7 bases from J, with 9 bases between. The CDR3 is made up of 14 amino acids. The CDR3 spells CASSLTGQNSPLHF. The CDR3 DNA reads as TGTGCCAGCAGTTTAACAGGGCAGAATTCACCCCTCCACTTT.

The chain links TRBV12-5 to TRBJ1-1; D ambiguous. CDR1 and CDR2 (germline): LGHNT, FRNRAP. This CDR3 region has 15 residues. With 4 bases removed from V and 2 bases from J, the gap between germline ends came to 14 bases. The CDR3 sequence is CASGSNPGLNTEAFF. DNA for the CDR3: TGTGCTAGTGGTTCCAACCCCGGCCTCAACACTGAAGCTTTCTTT.

The chain is built from TRBV13 and TRBJ2-3; D is ambiguous. Trimming shortened V by 0 bases and J by 5 bases, and 12 bases separated the two germline ends. The CDR3 is 15 amino acids. Germline-derived CDR1 and CDR2 are PRHDT and FYEKMQ (reference sequence). CDR3 sequence: CASSLGGYFGDTQYF. DNA of the CDR3: TGTGCCAGCAGCTTAGGGGGCTACTTTGGAGATACGCAGTATTTT.

In its sample, this clone was seen a few times. The rearrangement links TRBV11-3 to TRBJ2-1; possibly TRBD1 for D (6 bases). The germline gives CDR1 SGHNT, CDR2 YENEEA. Trimming removed 5 bases from V and 1 base from J, with 15 bases in between. The length of the CDR3 is 16 residues. CDR3 nucleotide sequence: TGTGCCAGCAGCCCTAGGAGTACAGGGTCCTACAATGAGCAGTTCTTC. It specifies CASSPRSTGSYNEQFF.

V usage is TRBV9 and J usage is TRBJ1-2; D gene unclear. Germline V gene lookup returns CDR1 SGDLS and CDR2 YYNGEE. The CDR3 consists of 12 residues. Trimming cost V 3 bases and J 3 bases, with 6 bases left between them. The CDR3 spells CASSGRYYGYTF. CDR3 in DNA: TGTGCCAGCAGCGGTCGGTACTATGGCTACACCTTC.

The chain is built from TRBV12-5 and TRBJ2-1; the D gene is possibly TRBD2 (6 bases). From germline, CDR1 is LGHNT and CDR2 FRNRAP. Trimming removed 5 bases at V and 3 bases at J, with 14 bases between. The CDR3 sequence is 15 residues long. The CDR3 is CASGPSERSYNEQFF. The CDR3 bases are TGTGCTAGTGGTCCTAGCGAGCGGAGCTACAATGAGCAGTTCTTC.

The genes are TRBV7-9 and TRBJ1-1; D call uncertain. With 5 bases removed from V and 8 bases from J, the gap between germline ends came to 12 bases. The CDR3 runs 12 residues. The V gene's germline CDR1 is SEHNR and CDR2 FQNEAQ (reference sequence). The CDR3 nucleotides are TGTGCCAGCAGCCTAAAAACGTCCGAAGCTTTCTTT. This codes for CASSLKTSEAFF.

J is TRBJ2-7 and V is TRBV4-1; possible D gene TRBD2, 6 bases. Germline V gives CDR1 MGHRA, CDR2 YSYEKL. The V gene lost 4 bases and the J gene lost 2 bases, with 9 bases spanning the gap. This CDR3 contains 13 residues. The CDR3 protein is CASSLTGAYEQYF. CDR3 DNA sequence: TGCGCCAGCAGCCTGACGGGAGCCTACGAGCAGTACTTC.

The genes are TRBV7-2 and TRBJ2-5; 10 bases fit TRBD2. The germline V gene encodes CDR1 SGHTA and CDR2 FQGNSA. V was pared by 5 bases and J by 5 bases, with 8 bases of the junction left unmatched. The CDR3 extends over 15 amino acids. The CDR3 DNA reads TGTGCCAGCAGCCGGAGCGGGGGGGCGTGGGAGACCCAGTACTTC. Protein product: CASSRSGGAWETQYF.

V is TRBV14 and J is TRBJ2-1; D is perhaps TRBD2 (6 bases). The CDR3 runs 16 residues. Germline CDR1 and CDR2: SGHDN and FVKESK. V gave up 0 bases and J gave up 2 bases, with 11 bases separating them. The CDR3 reads CASSQEIGGAYNEQFF. CDR3 in DNA: TGTGCCAGCAGCCAAGAGATAGGAGGGGCCTACAATGAGCAGTTCTTC. Supplemented by reference TRBV14 and TRBJ2-1, the full variable domain reads EAGVTQFPSHSVIEKGQTVTLRCDPISGHDNLYWYRRVMGKEIKFLLHFVKESKQDESGMPNNRFLAERTGGTYSTLKVQPAELEDSGVYFCASSQEIGGAYNEQFFGPGTRLTVL.

V and J are TRBV2 and TRBJ1-2; 7 bases fit TRBD1. The ends lost 4 bases at V and 3 bases at J; junction bases unmatched: 5. The CDR3 has 14 amino acids. Per the germline V gene, CDR1 is SNHLY and CDR2 is FYNNEI. CDR3 coding DNA: TGTGCCAGCAGTGGAAGACAGGGCGACTATGGCTACACCTTC. Translated, it gives CASSGRQGDYGYTF.

The chain carries TRBV4-2 and TRBJ2-7; no reliable D call. The CDR3 sequence is 15 residues long. Trimming removed 0 bases from V and 7 bases from J, with 16 bases in between. Germline V gene sequence: CDR1 LGHNA, CDR2 YNFKEQ. CDR3 sequence reads: CASSQDGTDRREQYF. CDR3 bases: TGTGCCAGCAGCCAAGATGGTACGGACCGTAGAGAGCAGTACTTC.

This chain connects TRBV7-9 to TRBJ1-6; TRBD1 agrees at 9 bases. The V segment lost 4 bases and the J segment 9 bases; nucleotides outside the gene matches: 4. CDR3 size: 14 residues. Looked up from germline, CDR1 is SEHNR and CDR2 is FQNEAQ (reference sequence). CDR3 DNA: TGTGCCAGCAGCTCGGGACAGGGAATTTCACCCCTCCACTTT. It encodes CASSSGQGISPLHF.

This rearrangement joins TRBV9 to TRBJ2-3; 7 bases line up with TRBD2. This CDR3 spans 15 amino acids. Per the germline V gene, CDR1 is SGDLS and CDR2 is YYNGEE. J gave up 3 bases and V 0 bases, and 4 bases lay outside the gene matches. The CDR3 sequence is CASSVAGSGTDTQYF. CDR3 nucleotides: TGTGCCAGCAGCGTAGCTGGTAGCGGGACAGATACGCAGTATTTT.

The V and J genes are TRBV13 and TRBJ2-7, with 7 nucleotides matching TRBD1. Germline V gene data show CDR1 as PRHDT and CDR2 as FYEKMQ (reference sequence). The CDR3 length is 12 residues. Losses at the gene ends were 8 bases for V and 2 bases for J; bases not matched to a gene: 3. CDR3 coding DNA: TGTGCCAGCGGTCAGGGGGCCTACGAGCAGTACTTC. It translates to CASGQGAYEQYF.

This sequence joins TRBV18 and TRBJ2-5; D is unclear. V lost 4 bases to trimming and J lost 5 bases, with 20 bases between them. The V gene's germline CDR1 is KGHSH and CDR2 LQKENI. CDR3 length equals 16 residues. DNA for the CDR3: TGTGCCAGCTCACTTCTTTACCGGGTGATAATGGAGACCCAGTACTTC. It translates to CASSLLYRVIMETQYF.